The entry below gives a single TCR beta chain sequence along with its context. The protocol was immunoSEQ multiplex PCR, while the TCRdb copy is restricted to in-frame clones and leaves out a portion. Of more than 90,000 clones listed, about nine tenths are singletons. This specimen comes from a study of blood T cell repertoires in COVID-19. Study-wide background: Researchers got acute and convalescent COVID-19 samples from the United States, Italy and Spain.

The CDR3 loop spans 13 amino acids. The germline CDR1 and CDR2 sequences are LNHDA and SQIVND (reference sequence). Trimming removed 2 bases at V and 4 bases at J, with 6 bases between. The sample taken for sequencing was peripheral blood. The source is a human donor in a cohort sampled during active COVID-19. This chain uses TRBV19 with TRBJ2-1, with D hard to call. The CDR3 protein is CASSIIPYNEQFF. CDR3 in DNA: TGTGCCAGTAGTATAATCCCTTACAATGAGCAGTTCTTC.